A single sample gave rise to the 12 T cell receptor beta chains below, sequenced in a study of CD8 T cells in ankylosing spondylitis. TCRdb reanalysed the 5' RACE reads using MiXCR and keeps one entry per CDR3 protein. The repertoire holds roughly 180,000 distinct CDR3 sequences, with 13% as singletons. Sequencing was performed on blood, either unsorted or a sorted T cell fraction (not recorded which). Source of these receptors: a female donor with ankylosing spondylitis or in good health (not recorded which).

For this clonotype: This likely comes from a read error, as the CDR3 has no conserved phenylalanine or tryptophan at its end. The chain links TRBV11-2 to TRBJ2-7; 8 positions match TRBD2. Germline V gene data show CDR1 as SGHAT and CDR2 as FQNNGV. There are 14 residues in the CDR3. The trim removed 5 bases at V and 2 bases at J, leaving 5 bases unmatched. As DNA, the CDR3 is TGTGCCAGCAGCCGTAGCGGGACTCCCTACGAGCAGTACTAC. This encodes CASSRSGTPYEQYY.

This clonotype was counted between two and nine times. The rearrangement joins TRBV3-1 to TRBJ2-3; a weak D match, TRBD2 (7 bases). V lost 10 bases and J lost 2, with 31 bases in between. CDR1 and CDR2 from the germline V gene are LGHDT and YNNKEL (reference sequence). The CDR3 is 19 residues long. The CDR3 nucleotides read TGTGCCACCTCCCAAGATCTCGGTATCGGGGGGCCAGTCACAGATACGCAGTATTTT. It yields the protein CATSQDLGIGGPVTDTQYF.

This clonotype has a count of ten or more. The chain joins TRBV28 to TRBJ2-5; 9 bases fit TRBD2. Germline V gene data show CDR1 as MDHEN and CDR2 as SYDVKM. Trimming cost V 3 bases and J 5 bases; bases outside gene matches: 13. CDR3 length equals 17 residues. The CDR3 protein is CASSLSAAGGPFETQYF. The CDR3 DNA sequence: TGTGCCAGCAGTTTGTCAGCCGCGGGAGGGCCATTTGAGACCCAGTACTTC.

This clonotype was picked up many times. The chain carries TRBV7-2 and TRBJ2-4, with D tentatively TRBD2 (6 bases). The CDR3 is made up of 16 amino acids. Trimming removed 5 bases from V and 0 bases from J, with 14 bases in between. From germline, CDR1 is SGHTA and CDR2 FQGNSA. CDR3: CASSNWRGLAKNIQYF. As DNA, the CDR3 is TGTGCCAGCAGCAATTGGCGGGGTCTAGCCAAAAACATTCAGTACTTC.

This clonotype was recorded a few times. This chain connects TRBV29-1 to TRBJ2-1; the match to TRBD2 covers 7 bases. Germline assignment: CDR1 SQVTM and CDR2 ANQGSEA. V lost 8 bases and J lost 3; bases outside the gene matches: 4. The CDR3 loop spans 12 amino acids. The CDR3 protein is CSFSGNYNEQFF. Written as DNA, the CDR3 is TGCAGCTTCAGCGGGAACTACAATGAGCAGTTCTTC.

This clonotype was observed a handful of times. V is TRBV5-1 and J is TRBJ2-1; 12 bases are shared with TRBD2. From germline, CDR1 is SGHRS and CDR2 YFSETQ. The CDR3 covers 15 residues. V shed 5 bases and J 6 bases; nucleotides not matched to a gene: 6. The CDR3: CASRPGLAGPNEQFF. In DNA form, the CDR3 reads TGCGCCAGCAGACCAGGACTAGCGGGACCCAATGAGCAGTTCTTC.

In its sample, this clonotype was seen many times. V and J are TRBV12-3 or TRBV12-4 and TRBJ1-1, with D unclear. This CDR3 spans 11 amino acids. V lost 6 bases and J lost 4, with 6 bases in between. CDR3 sequence: CASSKPTEAFF. The CDR3 nucleotides are TGTGCCAGCAGCAAACCCACTGAAGCTTTCTTT.

This clonotype was observed many times. The chain links TRBV27 to TRBJ2-1; D unresolved. V lost 3 bases and J lost 0, with 3 bases in between. Germline-derived CDR1 and CDR2 are MNHEY and SMNVEV (reference sequence). This CDR3 has 13 residues. CDR3 sequence: CASSFYSYNEQFF. The CDR3 DNA is TGTGCCAGCAGTTTCTACTCCTACAATGAGCAGTTCTTC.

This clonotype was seen more than once but under ten times. The J gene is TRBJ2-5, the V gene TRBV28; D gene ambiguous. Trimming shortened V by 2 bases and J by 7 bases, and 11 bases separated the two germline ends. This CDR3 has 13 residues. Per germline, CDR1 MDHEN and CDR2 SYDVKM. This CDR3 reads CASSLGPPGTQYF. CDR3 nucleotide sequence: TGTGCCAGCAGTTTAGGGCCCCCTGGGACCCAGTACTTC.

Only a few counts were recorded for this clonotype. V gene TRBV15 combines with J gene TRBJ2-7; unclear D gene. Trimming cost V 1 base and J 0 bases, with 10 bases left between them. The CDR3 has 15 amino acids. CDR1 and CDR2 from the germline V gene are LNHNV and YYDKDF (reference sequence). The CDR3 protein is CATSRVGAASYEQYF. In nucleotides, the CDR3 is TGTGCCACCAGCAGAGTGGGTGCGGCCTCCTACGAGCAGTACTTC.

About this clonotype: A single base separates this from a much larger clone, so it may be a read error. The chain uses TRBV12-3 or TRBV12-4 and TRBJ1-1; perhaps TRBD1 as D (6 bases). Trimming pared 8 bases from V and 10 bases from J, leaving 14 bases between. CDR3 length: 11 amino acids. The CDR3 loop reads CASSLGGGAFF. For the CDR3, the DNA is TGTGCCAGCTCTCTGGGAGGGGGAGCTTTCTTT.

V is TRBV24-1 and J is TRBJ2-3; weak D call: TRBD1 (6 bases). Germline CDR1 KGHDR, CDR2 SFDVKD. Trimming pared 2 bases from V and 2 bases from J, leaving 7 bases between. This CDR3 spans 14 amino acids. CDR3 region: CATSDWDITDTQYF. The CDR3 bases are TGTGCCACCAGTGATTGGGACATCACAGATACGCAGTATTTT.